A selection of T cell receptor beta chains follows, all from one sample in a study of metastatic and nonmetastatic thyroid tumors. With MiXCR, TCRdb called clones anew from the PCR reads. The sample holds roughly 71,000 clones; less than 20% are singletons and the top ten take 9.5% to 15%. The specimen sequenced was blood. The origin of the receptors is a female donor with papillary thyroid cancer or a benign thyroid nodule (not recorded which). Some clones in this sample may be carry-over from other donors' samples. CDR3s include the opening cysteine and the closing phenylalanine or tryptophan. D genes are given only for firm matches. Rows give clone size only sometimes, using once, few, many, or a class for an expanded clone.

TRBV12-3/TRBV12-4	TRBJ1-1	NA	many	TGTGCCAGCAGTTTAAGTTCGCAGGGAGGAGCTTTCTTT	CASSLSSQGGAFF
TRBV4-2	TRBJ2-4	NA	NA	TGTGCCAGCAGCCCAGAGGTAGCCAAAAACATTCAGTACTTC	CASSPEVAKNIQYF
TRBV11-1	TRBJ1-1	TRBD1	many	TGTGCCAGCAGTTATCCGGGACAGGGAGGGGACACTGAAGCTTTCTTT	CASSYPGQGGDTEAFF
TRBV4-1	TRBJ1-6	TRBD1	many	TGCGCCAGCAGCCAAACCCAGGGGACAGGGTGGTCACCCCTCCACTTT	CASSQTQGTGWSPLHF
TRBV13	TRBJ2-1	TRBD2	many	TGTGCCAGCAGCTTTGATCGGACTAGCGGGAGGTACAATGAGCAGTTCTTC	CASSFDRTSGRYNEQFF
TRBV30	TRBJ1-2	NA	few	TGTGCCTGGAGTTCTCCGAGGACAGCTAACTATGGCTACACCTTC	CAWSSPRTANYGYTF
TRBV7-2	TRBJ1-1	NA	NA	TGTGCCAGCAGCTTAGATAGGCACACTGAAGCTTTCTTT	CASSLDRHTEAFF
TRBV19	TRBJ2-1	NA	many	TGTGCCAGTAGTACGGGCGTGAATTACTACAATGAGCAGTTCTTC	CASSTGVNYYNEQFF
TRBV9	TRBJ1-2	NA	many	TGTGCCTCCTCCCCTGGAGCAGACATTAACTATGGCTACACCTTC	CASSPGADINYGYTF
TRBV6-2/TRBV6-3	TRBJ2-7	TRBD1	medium-sized	TGTGCCAGCAGTTACTCAACAGGGGGCTACGAGCAGTACTTC	CASSYSTGGYEQYF
TRBV28	TRBJ1-2	TRBD1	few	TGTGCCAGCAGTTTAGGGGGACAGTCGGGCACCTATGGCTACACCTTC	CASSLGGQSGTYGYTF
TRBV7-8	TRBJ1-2	NA	many	TGTGCCAGCAGCTTAGGAGGGAACTATGGCTACACCTTC	CASSLGGNYGYTF
TRBV5-1	TRBJ1-1	NA	many	TGCGCCAGCAGCATGGTGACAGGCGGGGCTGAAGCTTTCTTT	CASSMVTGGAEAFF
TRBV27	TRBJ2-3	TRBD2	many	TGTGCCAGCAGTTTATCAGCTAGCGGGAGGGCAGATACGCAGTATTTT	CASSLSASGRADTQYF
TRBV2	TRBJ1-3	NA	NA	TGTGCCAGCAGTCGAAACCAGGGGACCCCTGGAAACACCATATATTTT	CASSRNQGTPGNTIYF
TRBV3-1	TRBJ2-7	NA	NA	TGTGCCAGCAGCCCGGCTACGGGGGGCGGGGACGAGCAGTACTTC	CASSPATGGGDEQYF
TRBV20-1	TRBJ2-7	NA	many	TGCAGTGCTAGAGATCTGAGACTAGGTAACGAGCAGTACTTC	CSARDLRLGNEQYF
TRBV9	TRBJ2-1	TRBD2	many	TGTGCCAGCAGCCTTAGCGGGAGGGATGAGCAGTTCTTC	CASSLSGRDEQFF
TRBV2	TRBJ2-4	TRBD1	NA	TGTGCCAGCAGGGGGGACAGTGGCATTCAGTACTTC	CASRGDSGIQYF
TRBV9	TRBJ2-3	NA	many	TGTGCCAGCGCGAGCCAGATTGCCACAGATACGCAGTATTTT	CASASQIATDTQYF
TRBV11-2	TRBJ2-7	NA	many	TGTGCCAGCAGCTCACAGGGATCAGGCGAGCAGTACTTC	CASSSQGSGEQYF
TRBV27	TRBJ1-5	NA	NA	TGTGCCAGCAGCCCTACAGGGTACCAGCCCCAGCATTTT	CASSPTGYQPQHF
TRBV2	TRBJ1-5	NA	many	TGTGCCAGCAGTAGGGACGGTTATCAGCCCCAGCATTTT	CASSRDGYQPQHF
TRBV19	TRBJ1-3	NA	many	TGTGCCAGTACGCCTTTCTCTGGAAACACCATATATTTT	CASTPFSGNTIYF
TRBV5-6	TRBJ1-1	NA	many	TGTGCCAGCAGCGCGCAGGGGTTTACTGAAGCTTTCTTT	CASSAQGFTEAFF
TRBV5-1	TRBJ1-3	NA	many	TGCGCCAGCAAAGAACAGGGAGGGTGGCCTGGAAACACCATATATTTT	CASKEQGGWPGNTIYF
TRBV5-6	TRBJ1-5	NA	many	TGTGCCAGCAGCTTTCATTCAGCCCTGTATAGCAATCAGCCCCAGCATTTT	CASSFHSALYSNQPQHF
TRBV5-1	TRBJ2-7	NA	NA	TGCGCCAGCAGCCAGGATTCTATGATCTCCTACGAGCAGTACTTC	CASSQDSMISYEQYF
TRBV7-8	TRBJ2-1	TRBD1	many	TGTGCCAGCAGCTCACACAGGGGTAAGAATGAGCAGTTCTTC	CASSSHRGKNEQFF
TRBV4-2	TRBJ1-5	NA	NA	TGTGCCAGCAGCCAAGGTCAGGGTCTTCCCCAGCATTTT	CASSQGQGLPQHF
TRBV5-1	TRBJ1-2	NA	NA	TGCGCCAGCAGCTTGGACTCCTACGGGGGTTTGAATGGCTACACCTTC	CASSLDSYGGLNGYTF
TRBV12-3/TRBV12-4	TRBJ1-2	NA	many	TGTGCCATCCTAACGGAGGGGTCGGACACCTTC	CAILTEGSDTF
TRBV20-1	TRBJ2-1	TRBD2	many	TGCAGTGCTACCGCTAGCGGTATCTCCTACAATGAGCAGTTCTTC	CSATASGISYNEQFF
TRBV6-2/TRBV6-3	TRBJ2-7	TRBD2	NA	TGTGCCAGCAGCTGGACTAGCGGGGAGCAGTACTTC	CASSWTSGEQYF
TRBV20-1	TRBJ2-7	TRBD2	many	TGCAGTGCTCCCCTAGCGGGAGCCTACGAGCAGTACTTC	CSAPLAGAYEQYF
TRBV11-3	TRBJ2-7	NA	NA	TGTGCCAGCAGCAATCCTCTCCTCTCCTCCTCCTACGAACAATACTTC	CASSNPLLSSSYEQYF
TRBV7-8	TRBJ1-2	TRBD1	many	TGTGCCAGCAGCTCCCCCGGGCGACAGGGATATGGCTACACCTTC	CASSSPGRQGYGYTF
TRBV7-9	TRBJ1-1	NA	many	TGTGCCAGCAGCTTAGCAGTTGGGGGCACTGAAGCTTTCTTT	CASSLAVGGTEAFF
TRBV19	TRBJ2-3	NA	NA	TGTGCCAGTAGTTTCAGAGGGAAGAGTGGCACAGATACGCAGTATTTT	CASSFRGKSGTDTQYF
TRBV19	TRBJ2-1	NA	NA	TGTGCCAGTAGTACCCCAGCTAAAACGGAGCAGTTCTTC	CASSTPAKTEQFF
TRBV6-5	TRBJ2-7	NA	NA	TGTGCCAGCAGCCTCTACGAGCAGTACTTC	CASSLYEQYF
TRBV4-1	TRBJ1-2	NA	many	TGCGCCAGCAGCCAAGATCCTAACTATGGCTACACCTTC	CASSQDPNYGYTF
TRBV27	TRBJ2-5	NA	many	TGTGCCAGCAGTTTAGCTGGACAGCTCCAAGAGACCCAGTACTTC	CASSLAGQLQETQYF
TRBV30	TRBJ2-5	TRBD2	many	TGTGCCTGGAGTGAAGGACTAGCGGGAGAGGTGGAGACCCAGTACTTC	CAWSEGLAGEVETQYF
TRBV10-2	TRBJ2-2	NA	many	TGCGCCAGCAGTGAGTCCGGCGGGCGCAACACCGGGGAGCTGTTTTTT	CASSESGGRNTGELFF
TRBV6-1	TRBJ1-2	NA	many	TGTGCCAGCTTTAACCGGGAACTATATGGCTACACCTTC	CASFNRELYGYTF
TRBV10-2	TRBJ2-1	NA	many	TGCGCCAGCAGTGAGTCGGGGGAAGGGAAAGACAATGAGCAGTTCTTC	CASSESGEGKDNEQFF
TRBV6-1	TRBJ1-5	NA	few	TGTGCTAGCAGTGAAGCGCTGAGGAGCAATCAGCACCAGCATTTT	CASSEALRSNQHQHF
TRBV29-1	TRBJ1-1	NA	NA	TGCAGCGTTGAAGTCATACGGGGGGGAGGACGGTTGAACACTGAAGCTTTCTTT	CSVEVIRGGGRLNTEAFF